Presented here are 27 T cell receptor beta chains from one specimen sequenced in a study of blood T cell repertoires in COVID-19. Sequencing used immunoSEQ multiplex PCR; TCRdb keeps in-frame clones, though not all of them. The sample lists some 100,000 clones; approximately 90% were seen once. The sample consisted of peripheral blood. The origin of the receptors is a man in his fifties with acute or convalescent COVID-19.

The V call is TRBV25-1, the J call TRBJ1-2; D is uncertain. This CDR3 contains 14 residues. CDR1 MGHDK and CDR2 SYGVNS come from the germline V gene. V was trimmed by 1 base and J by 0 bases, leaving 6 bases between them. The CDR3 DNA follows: TGTGCCAGCAGTGAATCGCAGGCTAACTATGGCTACACCTTC. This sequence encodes CASSESQANYGYTF.

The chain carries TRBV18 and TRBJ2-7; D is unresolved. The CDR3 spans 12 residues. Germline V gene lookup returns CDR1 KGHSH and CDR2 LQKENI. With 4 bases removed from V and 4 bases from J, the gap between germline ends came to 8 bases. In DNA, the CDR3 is TGTGCCAGCTCACGTACTGGTTACGAGCAGTACTTC. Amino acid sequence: CASSRTGYEQYF.

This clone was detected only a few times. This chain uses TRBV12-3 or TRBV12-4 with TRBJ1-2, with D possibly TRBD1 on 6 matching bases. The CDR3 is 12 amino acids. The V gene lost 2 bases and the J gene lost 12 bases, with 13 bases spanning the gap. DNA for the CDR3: TGTGCCAGCAGTTTATGGGGGCAGGGCGACACCTTC. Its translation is CASSLWGQGDTF.

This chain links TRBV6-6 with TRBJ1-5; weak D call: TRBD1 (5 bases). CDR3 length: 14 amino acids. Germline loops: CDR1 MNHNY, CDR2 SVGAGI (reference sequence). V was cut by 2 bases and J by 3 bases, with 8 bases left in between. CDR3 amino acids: CASSYRGFNQPQHF. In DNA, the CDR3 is TGTGCCAGCAGTTACAGGGGATTCAATCAGCCCCAGCATTTT.

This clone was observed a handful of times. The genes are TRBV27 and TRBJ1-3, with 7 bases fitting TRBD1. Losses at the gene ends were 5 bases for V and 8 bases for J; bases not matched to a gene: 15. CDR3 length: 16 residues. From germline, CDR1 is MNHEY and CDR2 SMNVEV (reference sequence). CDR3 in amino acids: CASSPTPSRGVDTIYF. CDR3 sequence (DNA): TGTGCCAGCAGTCCGACGCCCTCCAGGGGGGTGGACACCATATATTTT.

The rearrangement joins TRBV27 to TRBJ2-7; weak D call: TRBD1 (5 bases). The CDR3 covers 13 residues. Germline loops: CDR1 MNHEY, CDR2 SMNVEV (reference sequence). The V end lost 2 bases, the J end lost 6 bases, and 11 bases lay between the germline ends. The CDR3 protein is CASSLSRVGEQYF. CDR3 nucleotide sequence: TGTGCCAGCAGTTTAAGCAGGGTGGGCGAGCAGTACTTC.

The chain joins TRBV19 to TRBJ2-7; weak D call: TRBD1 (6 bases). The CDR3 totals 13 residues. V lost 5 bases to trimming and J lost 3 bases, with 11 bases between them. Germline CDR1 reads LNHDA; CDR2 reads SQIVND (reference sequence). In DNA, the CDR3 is TGTGCCAGTAGTTCGGACAGACGCTACGAGCAGTACTTC. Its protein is CASSSDRRYEQYF.

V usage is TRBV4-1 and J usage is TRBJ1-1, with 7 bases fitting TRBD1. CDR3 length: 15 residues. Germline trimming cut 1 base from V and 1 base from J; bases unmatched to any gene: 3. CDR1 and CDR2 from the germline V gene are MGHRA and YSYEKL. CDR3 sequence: CASSQVAGGNTEAFF. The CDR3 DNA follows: TGCGCCAGCAGCCAAGTGGCAGGGGGGAACACTGAAGCTTTCTTT.

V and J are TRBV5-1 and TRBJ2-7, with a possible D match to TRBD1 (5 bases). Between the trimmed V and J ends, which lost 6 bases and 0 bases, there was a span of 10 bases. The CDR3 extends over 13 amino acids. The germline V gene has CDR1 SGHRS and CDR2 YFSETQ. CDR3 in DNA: TGCGCCAGCAACTCTGACAGCTCCTACGAGCAGTACTTC. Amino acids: CASNSDSSYEQYF.

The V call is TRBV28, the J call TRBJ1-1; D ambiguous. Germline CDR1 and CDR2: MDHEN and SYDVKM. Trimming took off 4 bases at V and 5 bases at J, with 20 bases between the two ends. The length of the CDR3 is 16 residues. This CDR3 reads CASSSPSAGGVTEAFF. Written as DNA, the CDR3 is TGTGCCAGCAGTTCTCCTTCCGCGGGCGGAGTAACTGAAGCTTTCTTT. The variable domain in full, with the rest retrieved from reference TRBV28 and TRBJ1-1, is DVKVTQSSRYLVKRTGEKVFLECVQDMDHENMFWYRQDPGLGLRLIYFSYDVKMKEKGDIPEGYSVSREKKERFSLILESASTNQTSMYLCASSSPSAGGVTEAFFGQGTRLTVV.

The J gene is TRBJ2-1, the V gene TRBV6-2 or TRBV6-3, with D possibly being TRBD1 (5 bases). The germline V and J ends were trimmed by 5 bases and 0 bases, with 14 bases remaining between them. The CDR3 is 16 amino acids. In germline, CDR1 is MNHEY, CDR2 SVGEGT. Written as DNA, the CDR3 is TGTGCCAGCAGTGCCAGGGATCTGATCTCCTACAATGAGCAGTTCTTC. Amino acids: CASSARDLISYNEQFF.

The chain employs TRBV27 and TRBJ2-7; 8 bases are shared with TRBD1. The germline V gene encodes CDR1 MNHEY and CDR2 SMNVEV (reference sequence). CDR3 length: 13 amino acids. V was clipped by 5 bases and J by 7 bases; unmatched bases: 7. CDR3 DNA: TGTGCCAGCAGTCTTCGGACAGGGAGGGAGCAGTACTTC. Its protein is CASSLRTGREQYF.

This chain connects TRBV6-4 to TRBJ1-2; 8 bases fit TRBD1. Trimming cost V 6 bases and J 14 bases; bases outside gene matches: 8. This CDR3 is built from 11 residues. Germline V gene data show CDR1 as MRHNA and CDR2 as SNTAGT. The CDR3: CASSSGQGRTF. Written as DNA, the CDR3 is TGTGCCAGCAGCTCTGGACAGGGTAGAACCTTC.

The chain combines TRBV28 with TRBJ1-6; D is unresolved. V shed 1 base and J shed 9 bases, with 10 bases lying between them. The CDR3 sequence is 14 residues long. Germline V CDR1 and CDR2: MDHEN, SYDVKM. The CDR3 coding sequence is TGTGCCAGCAGTTTATTAGGAGTAGGTTCACCCCTCCACTTT. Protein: CASSLLGVGSPLHF.

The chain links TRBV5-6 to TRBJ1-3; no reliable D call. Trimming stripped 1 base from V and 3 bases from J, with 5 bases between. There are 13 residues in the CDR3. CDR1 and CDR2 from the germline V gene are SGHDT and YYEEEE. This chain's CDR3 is CASSLQVGNTIYF. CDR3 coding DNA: TGTGCCAGCAGCTTGCAGGTTGGAAACACCATATATTTT.

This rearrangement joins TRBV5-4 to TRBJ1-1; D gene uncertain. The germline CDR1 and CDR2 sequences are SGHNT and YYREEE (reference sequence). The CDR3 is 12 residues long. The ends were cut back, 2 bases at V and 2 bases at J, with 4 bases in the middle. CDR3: CASSFYNTEAFF. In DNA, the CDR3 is TGTGCCAGCAGCTTCTATAACACTGAAGCTTTCTTT.

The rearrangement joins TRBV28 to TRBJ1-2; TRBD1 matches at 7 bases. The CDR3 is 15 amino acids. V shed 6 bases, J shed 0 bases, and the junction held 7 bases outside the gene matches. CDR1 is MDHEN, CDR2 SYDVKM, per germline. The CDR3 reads CASSATGVANYGYTF. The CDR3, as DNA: TGTGCCAGCAGCGCTACAGGGGTCGCTAACTATGGCTACACCTTC.

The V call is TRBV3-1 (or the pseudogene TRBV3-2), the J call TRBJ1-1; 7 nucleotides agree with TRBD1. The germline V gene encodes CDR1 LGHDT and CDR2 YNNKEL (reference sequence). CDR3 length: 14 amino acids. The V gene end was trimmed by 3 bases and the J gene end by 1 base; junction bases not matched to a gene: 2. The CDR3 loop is CASSHAGGNTEAFF. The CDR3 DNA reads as TGTGCCAGCAGCCATGCAGGGGGGAACACTGAAGCTTTCTTT.

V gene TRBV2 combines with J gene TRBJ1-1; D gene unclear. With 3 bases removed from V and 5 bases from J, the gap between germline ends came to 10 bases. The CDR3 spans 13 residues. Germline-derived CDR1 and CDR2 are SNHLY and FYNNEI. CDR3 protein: CASSDRSGTEAFF. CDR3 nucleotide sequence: TGTGCCAGCAGTGACAGATCGGGGACTGAAGCTTTCTTT. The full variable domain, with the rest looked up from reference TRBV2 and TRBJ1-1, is EPEVTQTPSHQVTQMGQEVILRCVPISNHLYFYWYRQILGQKVEFLVSFYNNEISEKSEIFDDQFSVERPDGSNFTLKIRSTKLEDSAMYFCASSDRSGTEAFFGQGTRLTVV.

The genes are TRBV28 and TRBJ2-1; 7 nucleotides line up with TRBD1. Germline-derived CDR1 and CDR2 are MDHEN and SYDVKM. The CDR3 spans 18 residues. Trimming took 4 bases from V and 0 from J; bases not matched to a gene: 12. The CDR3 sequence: CASSSKLGTEYSYNEQFF. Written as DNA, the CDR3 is TGTGCCAGCAGTTCAAAGCTCGGGACAGAATACTCCTACAATGAGCAGTTCTTC.

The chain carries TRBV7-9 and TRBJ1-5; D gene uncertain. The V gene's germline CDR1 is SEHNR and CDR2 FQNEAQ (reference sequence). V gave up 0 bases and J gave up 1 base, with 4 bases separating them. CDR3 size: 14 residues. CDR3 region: CASSLAGSNQPQHF. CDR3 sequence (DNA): TGTGCCAGCAGCTTAGCCGGGAGCAATCAGCCCCAGCATTTT.

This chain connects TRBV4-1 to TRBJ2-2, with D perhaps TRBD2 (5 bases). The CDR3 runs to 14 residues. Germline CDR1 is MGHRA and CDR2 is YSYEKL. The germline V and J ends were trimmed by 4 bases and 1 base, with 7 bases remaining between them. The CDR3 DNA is TGCGCCAGCAGCCTCGGGGTGAACACCGGGGAGCTGTTTTTT. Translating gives CASSLGVNTGELFF.

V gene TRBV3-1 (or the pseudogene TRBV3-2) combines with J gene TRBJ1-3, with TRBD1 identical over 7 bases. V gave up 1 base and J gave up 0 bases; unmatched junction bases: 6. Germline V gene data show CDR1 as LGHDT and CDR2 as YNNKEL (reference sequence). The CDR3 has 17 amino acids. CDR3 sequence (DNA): TGTGCCAGCAGCCAAGCGGACAGGCGGGCCTCTGGAAACACCATATATTTT. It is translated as CASSQADRRASGNTIYF.

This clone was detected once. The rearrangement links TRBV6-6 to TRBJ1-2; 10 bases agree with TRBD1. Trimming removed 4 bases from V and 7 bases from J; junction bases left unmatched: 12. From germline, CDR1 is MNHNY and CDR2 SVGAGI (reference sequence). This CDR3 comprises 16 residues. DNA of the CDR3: TGTGCCAGCAGTTCATCACCGGGACAGGGGATCGGTGGCTACACCTTC. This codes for CASSSSPGQGIGGYTF.

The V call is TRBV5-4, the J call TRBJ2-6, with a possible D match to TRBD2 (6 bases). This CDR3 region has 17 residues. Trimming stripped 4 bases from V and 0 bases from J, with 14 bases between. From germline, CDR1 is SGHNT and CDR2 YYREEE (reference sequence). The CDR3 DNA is TGTGCCAGCAGCCCAGGGACTGCTGCCTCTGGGGCCAACGTCCTGACTTTC. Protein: CASSPGTAASGANVLTF.

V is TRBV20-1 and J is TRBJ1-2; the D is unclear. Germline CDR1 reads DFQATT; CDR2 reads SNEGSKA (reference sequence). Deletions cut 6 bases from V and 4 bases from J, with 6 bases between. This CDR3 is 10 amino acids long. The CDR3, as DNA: TGCAGTGCCCCCGTCTATGGCTACACCTTC. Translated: CSAPVYGYTF.

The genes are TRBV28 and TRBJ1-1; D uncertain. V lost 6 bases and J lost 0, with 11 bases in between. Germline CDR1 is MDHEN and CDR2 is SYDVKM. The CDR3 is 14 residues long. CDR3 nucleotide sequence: TGTGCCAGCAGCGTTCCGGTCTTGAACACTGAAGCTTTCTTT. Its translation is CASSVPVLNTEAFF.